Listed below are T cell receptor beta chains from one sample, sequenced in a study of shared clonotypes between healthy human individuals. Sequenced by immunoSEQ multiplex PCR; TCRdb stores in-frame clones only, minus some. The top ten clones hold 9.5% to 15% of a sample with approximately 460,000 clones, more than 70% of them seen once. The sample was PBMCs. Receptors originate from a woman aged 40 to 50 in good health. Some clones in this sample may be carry-over from other donors' samples. Both conserved end residues are part of each CDR3. Each record gives: V gene, clone size, D gene, J gene, CDR3 protein, CDR3 DNA. The D gene is left open where the match is weak. Clone size is shown for a subset of rows, as once, few, many or a class of expanded clone.

>TRBV7-6|.|.|TRBJ2-1
CASSSTPTGEQFF
TGTGCCAGCAGCTCGACCCCCACGGGGGAGCAGTTCTTC
>TRBV5-1|few|.|TRBJ2-7
CASRFLGSNSYEQYF
TGCGCCAGCAGGTTTCTGGGTTCCAACTCCTACGAGCAGTACTTC
>TRBV28|.|.|TRBJ2-7
CASSPTGTGYVQYF
TGTGCCAGCAGCCCTACAGGGACTGGGTATGTGCAGTACTTC
>TRBV5-6|.|.|TRBJ2-5
CASSFDMDGEETQYF
TGTGCCAGCAGCTTTGATATGGACGGTGAAGAGACCCAGTACTTC
>TRBV29-1|.|.|TRBJ2-1
CSVAGSTTSYNEQFF
TGCAGCGTTGCTGGGAGTACCACCTCCTACAATGAGCAGTTCTTC
>TRBV5-1|.|.|TRBJ1-2
CASGREGTNYGYTF
TGCGCCAGCGGCCGGGAGGGCACTAACTATGGCTACACCTTC
>TRBV6-1|.|.|TRBJ2-2
CASSDQRGLSTGELFF
TGTGCCAGCAGTGACCAGAGAGGGCTTAGCACCGGGGAGCTGTTTTTT
>TRBV19|.|TRBD1|TRBJ2-1
CASSGGTGVFYEQFF
TGTGCCAGTAGCGGTGGGACAGGGGTATTCTATGAGCAGTTCTTC
>TRBV18|many|.|TRBJ2-2
CASSPSQIFGELFF
TGTGCCAGCTCACCTTCCCAGATCTTCGGGGAGCTGTTTTTT
>TRBV5-4|.|TRBD2|TRBJ2-5
CASSLRSGGGETQYF
TGTGCCAGCAGCTTGAGGAGCGGGGGGGGTGAGACCCAGTACTTC
>TRBV4-2|.|TRBD2|TRBJ2-1
CASSPLGTSGTYNEQFF
TGTGCCAGCAGCCCCTTAGGGACTAGCGGGACCTACAATGAGCAGTTCTTC
>TRBV4-1|.|TRBD1|TRBJ1-1
CASTFSRTGFYAEAFF
TGCGCCAGCACTTTCTCTAGGACAGGTTTTTACGCTGAAGCTTTCTTT
>TRBV2|.|TRBD2|TRBJ2-5
CASKLAGVGETQYF
TGTGCCAGCAAACTAGCGGGAGTTGGGGAGACCCAGTACTTC
>TRBV18|.|TRBD1|TRBJ2-2
CASSPRQGNTGELFF
TGTGCCAGCTCACCAAGACAGGGGAACACCGGGGAGCTGTTTTTT
>TRBV27|.|.|TRBJ2-1
CASSLRASAWGVNRNEQFF
TGTGCCAGCAGTTTACGGGCTAGTGCTTGGGGTGTCAATAGGAATGAGCAGTTCTTC
>TRBV28|.|.|TRBJ2-4
CASSLGSSIQYF
TGTGCCAGCAGTTTGGGAAGTAGCATTCAGTACTTC
>TRBV11-2|.|TRBD2|TRBJ2-1
CASSASGWQGTYNEQFF
TGTGCCAGCAGCGCTAGCGGTTGGCAGGGAACCTACAATGAGCAGTTCTTC
>TRBV6-5|.|TRBD2|TRBJ2-7
CASSRLAGGIDEQYF
TGTGCCAGCAGTCGACTAGCGGGAGGGATAGACGAGCAGTACTTC
>TRBV7-7|.|TRBD1|TRBJ2-7
CASSLGGQGYEQYF
TGTGCCAGCAGCTTAGGGGGACAGGGGTACGAGCAGTACTTC
>TRBV6-6|.|.|TRBJ1-2
CASSYGGVNYGYTF
TGTGCCAGCAGTTACGGGGGGGTTAACTATGGCTACACCTTC
>TRBV5-6|.|.|TRBJ2-5
CASKKVGYQETQYF
TGTGCCAGCAAGAAGGTCGGGTACCAAGAGACCCAGTACTTC
>TRBV29-1|.|TRBD1|TRBJ1-1
CSVTGGWGMNTEAFF
TGCAGCGTGACAGGGGGCTGGGGAATGAACACTGAAGCTTTCTTT
>TRBV7-8|.|TRBD1|TRBJ1-5
CASSKNRDSSNQPQHF
TGTGCCAGCAGCAAGAACCGGGACAGCTCTAATCAGCCCCAGCATTTT
>TRBV28|.|TRBD1|TRBJ1-4
CASSSQGADDEKLFF
TGTGCCAGTAGTTCACAGGGGGCCGACGATGAAAAACTGTTTTTT
>TRBV6-1|.|.|TRBJ1-5
CASSENSRQPQHF
TGTGCCAGCAGTGAAAACAGTCGCCAGCCCCAGCATTTT
>TRBV29-1|few|.|TRBJ2-3
CSVGQGMNTQYF
TGCAGCGTTGGCCAGGGGATGAATACGCAGTATTTT
>TRBV2|.|TRBD2|TRBJ2-3
CASGRLGLAGTDTQYF
TGTGCCAGCGGGAGATTGGGACTAGCAGGAACAGATACGCAGTATTTT
>TRBV19|.|TRBD2|TRBJ2-5
CASGLAGDQETQYF
TGTGCCAGCGGATTAGCGGGAGACCAAGAGACCCAGTACTTC
>TRBV6-5|.|.|TRBJ2-7
CATRGLQTDNGEQYF
TGTGCCACCAGGGGCCTCCAGACAGACAACGGGGAGCAGTACTTC
>TRBV9|.|.|TRBJ2-2
CASRPGGYTGELFF
TGTGCCAGCAGACCCGGGGGATACACCGGGGAGCTGTTTTTT
>TRBV19|.|.|TRBJ1-1
CASSIIGSAGAFF
TGTGCCAGTAGTATAATCGGGTCGGCTGGAGCTTTCTTT
>TRBV4-1|.|TRBD2|TRBJ2-1
CASSKGMIGTSGGNEQFF
TGCGCCAGCAGCAAAGGGATGATTGGAACTAGCGGCGGGAATGAGCAGTTCTTC
>TRBV2|.|.|TRBJ2-7
CASTADRQREQYF
TGTGCCAGCACCGCTGACAGGCAGAGAGAGCAGTACTTC
>TRBV4-1|.|TRBD2|TRBJ2-1
CASSQGTSGRARSFF
TGCGCCAGCAGCCAAGGGACTAGCGGGAGGGCTCGTTCGTTCTTC
>TRBV2|.|.|TRBJ2-1
CASRTWGYNEQFF
TGTGCCAGCAGGACGTGGGGATACAATGAGCAGTTCTTC
>TRBV29-1|.|.|TRBJ2-7
CSVVQRSSYEQYF
TGCAGCGTTGTGCAGAGGAGCTCCTACGAGCAGTACTTC